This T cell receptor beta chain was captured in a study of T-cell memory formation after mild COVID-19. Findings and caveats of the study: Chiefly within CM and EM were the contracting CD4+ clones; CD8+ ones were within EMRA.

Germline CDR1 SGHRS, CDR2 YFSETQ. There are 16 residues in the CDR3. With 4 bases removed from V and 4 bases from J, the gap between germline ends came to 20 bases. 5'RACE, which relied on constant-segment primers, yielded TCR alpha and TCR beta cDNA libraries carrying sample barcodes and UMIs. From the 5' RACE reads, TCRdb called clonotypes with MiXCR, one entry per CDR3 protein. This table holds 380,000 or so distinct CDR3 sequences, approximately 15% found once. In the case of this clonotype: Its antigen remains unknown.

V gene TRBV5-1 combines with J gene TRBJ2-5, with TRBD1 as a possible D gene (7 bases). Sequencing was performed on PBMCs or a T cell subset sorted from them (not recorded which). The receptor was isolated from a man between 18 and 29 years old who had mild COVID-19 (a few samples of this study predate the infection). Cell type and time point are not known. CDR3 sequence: CASSGEGATRVETQYF. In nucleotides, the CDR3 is TGCGCCAGCAGCGGTGAGGGGGCGACTAGGGTAGAGACCCAGTACTTC.